These T cell receptor beta chains were read from a single sample in a study of beta chain features in type 1 diabetes. The data were produced by immunoSEQ multiplex PCR, yet TCRdb's version contains in-frame clones alone and is incomplete. The table lists over 600,000 clones, roughly 12% of them singletons. The sample was naive CD4+ T cells from blood. Receptor source: a man in his thirties or forties with type 1 diabetes. The CDR3 runs from the conserved cysteine through the conserved F or W.

CDR3aa | j_gene | len | v_gene
CASSLYNEQFF | TRBJ2-1 | 11 | TRBV14
CASSTDTSTNTQYF | TRBJ2-3 | 14 | TRBV7-6
CASSLSPDFTDTQYF | TRBJ2-3 | 15 | TRBV7-3
CASQGPVGANVLTF | TRBJ2-6 | 14 | TRBV9
CASSAQSGVNTEAFF | TRBJ1-1 | 15 | TRBV9
CASSSTGVLNTEAFF | TRBJ1-1 | 15 | TRBV5-4
CASSLALGYQPQHF | TRBJ1-5 | 14 | TRBV28
CASSRERASNYGYTF | TRBJ1-2 | 15 | TRBV4-2
CASSLAWGMHYGYTF | TRBJ1-2 | 15 | TRBV7-2
CASSEDRGLSEQFF | TRBJ2-1 | 14 | TRBV6-1
CASSPDRDEQFF | TRBJ2-1 | 12 | TRBV5-1
CASSQLADQETQYF | TRBJ2-5 | 14 | TRBV7-2
CASSSGQGFEAFF | TRBJ1-1 | 13 | TRBV28
CASSSRQGNTDTQYF | TRBJ2-3 | 15 | TRBV13
CASSYSVVSNQPQHF | TRBJ1-5 | 15 | TRBV6-5
CAWEDSSSGNTIYF | TRBJ1-3 | 14 | TRBV30
CASSGDATYNEQFF | TRBJ2-1 | 14 | TRBV2
CASSGQSSQETQYF | TRBJ2-5 | 14 | TRBV18
CASSQDRSGANVLTF | TRBJ2-6 | 15 | TRBV4-3
CASSFQTGTLAKFF | TRBJ2-1 | 14 | TRBV11-2
CAWNPRGTEENEKLFF | TRBJ1-4 | 16 | TRBV30
CASSSGIKAPSTDTQYF | TRBJ2-3 | 17 | TRBV7-9
CAIRAGTGGYEQYF | TRBJ2-7 | 14 | TRBV10-3
CSVEDQTAEAFF | TRBJ1-1 | 12 | TRBV29-1
CASSLASEAFF | TRBJ1-1 | 11 | TRBV5-1
CASSPGGQTETQYF | TRBJ2-5 | 14 | TRBV28
CASSLSPAPQETQYF | TRBJ2-5 | 15 | TRBV5-1
CASSSGQPHQPQHF | TRBJ1-5 | 14 | TRBV5-1
CASSQDLAGGRETQYF | TRBJ2-5 | 16 | TRBV4-3
CASSRAGGSEAFF | TRBJ1-1 | 13 | TRBV5-4
CASSFDSLAREQYF | TRBJ2-7 | 14 | TRBV5-1
CAWSHADNQPQHF | TRBJ1-5 | 13 | TRBV30
CASQREGTDTQYF | TRBJ2-3 | 13 | TRBV9
CASSQGAGGQESEAFF | TRBJ1-1 | 16 | TRBV4-3
CASSQATGYTEAFF | TRBJ1-1 | 14 | TRBV16
CASGLTGLSEQYF | TRBJ2-7 | 13 | TRBV12-5
CASSSSGGATDTQYF | TRBJ2-3 | 15 | TRBV4-2
CASSNYYGYTF | TRBJ1-2 | 11 | TRBV6-6
CASSLAGGTGELFF | TRBJ2-2 | 14 | TRBV7-7
CASSGTGSSWADTQYF | TRBJ2-3 | 16 | TRBV28
CASSERGNTGELFF | TRBJ2-2 | 14 | TRBV2
CASSLEGRLNTEAFF | TRBJ1-1 | 15 | TRBV7-8
CASSLGTGLRETQYF | TRBJ2-5 | 15 | TRBV6-1
CASNPGRKNTEAFF | TRBJ1-1 | 14 | TRBV6-5
CASSSLTANTEAFF | TRBJ1-1 | 14 | TRBV9
CAWSVRLALDEQFF | TRBJ2-1 | 14 | TRBV30